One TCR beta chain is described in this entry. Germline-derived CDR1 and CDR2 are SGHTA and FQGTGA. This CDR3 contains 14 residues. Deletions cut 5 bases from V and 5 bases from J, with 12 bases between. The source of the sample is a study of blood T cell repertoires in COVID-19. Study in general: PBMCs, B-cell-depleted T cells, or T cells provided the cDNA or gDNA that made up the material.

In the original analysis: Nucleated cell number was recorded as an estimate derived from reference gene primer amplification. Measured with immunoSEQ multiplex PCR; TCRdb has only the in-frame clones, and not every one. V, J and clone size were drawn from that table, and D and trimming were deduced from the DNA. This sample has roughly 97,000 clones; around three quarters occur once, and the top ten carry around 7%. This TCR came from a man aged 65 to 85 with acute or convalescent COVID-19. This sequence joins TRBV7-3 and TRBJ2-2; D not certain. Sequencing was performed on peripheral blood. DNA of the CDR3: TGTGCCAGCAGCCCCCTAAACCCGACCGGGGAGCTGTTTTTT. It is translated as CASSPLNPTGELFF.